The 6 T cell receptor beta chains listed next were all sequenced from one sample in a study of T and B cells in COVID-19 patients (dated by TCRdb to 2019 to 2021). Instrument on record: Illumina MiSeq. Multiplex PCR with BIOMED2 TRB-A/B primer pools was used to amplify TRB rearrangements. The public reads were reprocessed in TCRdb via fastp at Q25 and MiXCR, keeping in-frame beta chains. When rows share a CDR3 protein, they turn into one entry using the most common DNA and genes. For this sample the table gives around 7,600 distinct CDR3 sequences, of which 40% were detected only once. 3.3% of the sample is held by the ten biggest clonotypes. Genomic DNA extracted from blood was used in amounts of about 220-550 ng for amplification of TRB repertoires. The sample was blood. All receptors derive from a human donor who had recovered from COVID-19.

The CDR3 bases are TGTGCCAGCAGCTCACACGACAGGGGGCTGGAGACCCAGTACTTC. It yields the protein CASSSHDRGLETQYF. V usage is TRBV11-3 and J usage is TRBJ2-5; TRBD1 agrees at 10 bases. The CDR3 sequence is 15 residues long. The germline V gene has CDR1 SGHNT and CDR2 YENEEA. Trimming took 4 bases from V and 5 from J; bases not matched to a gene: 7.

The rearrangement uses TRBV6-2 or TRBV6-3 and TRBJ1-1; no reliable D call. CDR1 and CDR2 (germline): MNHEY, SVGEGT. The CDR3 consists of 14 residues. V was cut by 7 bases and J by 3 bases, with 15 bases left in between. The CDR3, as DNA: TGTGCCAGCAATATAGGGAGAGGGTACACTGAAGCTTTCTTT. Protein sequence: CASNIGRGYTEAFF.

This clonotype is a singleton in its sample. The chain uses TRBV11-3 and TRBJ2-3; 10 bases map to TRBD2. The V and J ends lost 5 bases and 1 base, in that order; junction bases with no gene match: 3. CDR3 length: 15 amino acids. Germline V gene data show CDR1 as SGHNT and CDR2 as YENEEA. The CDR3 spells CASSAGTSGTDTQYF. In nucleotides, the CDR3 is TGTGCCAGCAGCGCGGGGACTAGCGGCACAGATACGCAGTATTTT. Complete variable domain (other parts from reference TRBV11-3 and TRBJ2-3): EAGVVQSPRYKIIEKKQPVAFWCNPISGHNTLYWYLQNLGQGPELLIRYENEEAVDDSQLPKDRFSAERLKGVDSTLKIQPAELGDSAVYLCASSAGTSGTDTQYFGPGTRLTVL.

This clonotype was seen more than once but under ten times. This chain connects TRBV20-1 to TRBJ2-2; TRBD1 agrees at 7 bases. Per the germline V gene, CDR1 is DFQATT and CDR2 is SNEGSKA (reference sequence). V gave up 4 bases and J gave up 6 bases; unmatched junction bases: 8. This CDR3 contains 14 residues. CDR3 sequence (DNA): TGCAGTGCTATCGACAGGGTCGGTGCCGGGGAGCTGTTTTTT. Protein: CSAIDRVGAGELFF.

V gene TRBV10-3 combines with J gene TRBJ2-3; TRBD2 is a possible D gene (7 bases). Trimming took off 6 bases at V and 4 bases at J, with 17 bases between the two ends. Germline V gene sequence: CDR1 ENHRY, CDR2 SYGVKD. The CDR3 totals 15 residues. The CDR3 bases are TGTGCCATCAGGGATGGCGGGGGCTTCTCAGATACGCAGTATTTT. Its protein is CAIRDGGGFSDTQYF.

This clonotype was detected only a few times. V and J are TRBV11-1 and TRBJ1-1; D is perhaps TRBD1 (6 bases). The germline V gene has CDR1 SGHAT and CDR2 FQDESV (reference sequence). The CDR3 is 15 residues long. V lost 5 bases and J lost 5, with 18 bases in between. The CDR3 loop is CASSPLGARETEAFF. CDR3 DNA sequence: TGTGCCAGCAGCCCTCTGGGGGCCCGAGAGACTGAAGCTTTCTTT.